The T cell receptor (beta chain) described here comes from a study of quantifying T cell responses using KT2 cells. About the study: RNA was reverse transcribed with TCR alpha and beta constant-region primers. The second PCR ran as a qPCR until a predetermined fluorescence threshold was reached.

This clonotype was seen only a few times. The cDNA 3' end received a ligated oligonucleotide with a UMI. An equimolar mix of RC1.1 and RC1.2 primed the beta chain across TRBC1 and TRBC2. TCRdb reprocessed the UMI-ligation and nested PCR reads via MiXCR and lists one record per CDR3 protein. This sample has tens of thousands of distinct CDR3 sequences, with around 12% found just once. The sample is PBMC spiked with counted cells of clone KT2. CDR1 is LGHNA, CDR2 YSLEER, per germline. V lost 0 bases and J 5 bases, leaving 8 bases between the germline ends. This CDR3 is built from 14 residues. The chain joins TRBV4-3 to TRBJ2-1; D is unresolved. This clonotype originated in a human donor. Sequences were obtained from PBMCs spiked with cells of the T cell clone KT2. In DNA, the CDR3 is TGCGCCAGCAGCCAAGAAGGCCGAAACAATGAGCAGTTCTTC. Translating it yields CASSQEGRNNEQFF.